Listed here are 13 T cell receptor beta chains from one sample, sequenced in a study of CD8 T cells in Susac syndrome. RNA in amounts of roughly 0.45 to 1 ug was reverse transcribed with random hexamers. One entry per CDR3 protein, called by TCRdb with MiXCR from the immunoSEQ multiplex PCR reads. The repertoire holds roughly 150,000 distinct CDR3 sequences, with over 95% as singletons. Sequenced: CD8+ T cells from PBMCs. These receptors all stem from a human donor with multiple sclerosis.

The J gene is TRBJ1-4, the V gene TRBV14; possibly TRBD1 for D (6 bases). The V gene lost 4 bases and the J gene lost 7 bases, with 10 bases spanning the gap. Germline-derived CDR1 and CDR2 are SGHDN and FVKESK. This CDR3 is built from 13 residues. CDR3 in DNA: TGTGCCAGCAGCCGGGGGCGCGTTGAAAAACTGTTTTTT. It specifies CASSRGRVEKLFF.

The genes are TRBV27 and TRBJ2-4; 7 positions match TRBD1. The CDR3 sequence is 13 residues long. Germline V CDR1 and CDR2: MNHEY, SMNVEV (reference sequence). Trimming at V came to 4 bases and at J to 16 bases, leaving 13 bases not matched to a gene. The CDR3 DNA reads TGTGCCAGCAGTTCTCGACAGGGTGAGGGTGAATACTTC. It translates to CASSSRQGEGEYF.

The V gene is TRBV29-1, the J gene TRBJ2-3, with TRBD1 matching over 7 bases. The junction had 7 bases not matched to a gene; V was cut back by 4 bases and J by 0 bases. Germline V lookup: CDR1 SQVTM, CDR2 ANQGSEA. This CDR3 contains 15 residues. DNA for the CDR3: TGCAGCGTTGTCGGGACAGTCCCTAGCACAGATACGCAGTATTTT. It yields the protein CSVVGTVPSTDTQYF.

This chain connects TRBV28 to TRBJ2-5; D remains unclear. Per the germline V gene, CDR1 is MDHEN and CDR2 is SYDVKM. This CDR3 is built from 15 residues. V lost 5 bases, J lost 2 bases, and 15 bases lay in between. CDR3 DNA sequence: TGTGCCAGCAGTCCCTTGGAAGAACGTCAAGAGACCCAGTACTTC. Amino acid sequence: CASSPLEERQETQYF.

V gene TRBV29-1 combines with J gene TRBJ2-1, with 8 bases fitting TRBD2. With 5 bases clipped from V and 2 bases from J, the junction kept 5 bases outside the gene matches. This CDR3 region has 14 residues. Germline V lookup: CDR1 SQVTM, CDR2 ANQGSEA. CDR3 bases: TGCAGCGTTTCGGGGGGGGCACCCTACAATGAGCAGTTCTTC. Translation gives CSVSGGAPYNEQFF.

The CDR3 loop is CSVERDGANTGELFF. DNA of the CDR3: TGCAGCGTTGAGAGGGACGGTGCGAACACCGGGGAGCTGTTTTTT. The chain carries TRBV29-1 and TRBJ2-2; D may match TRBD1 or TRBD2 (5 bases each). The CDR3 loop spans 15 amino acids. V gave up 3 bases and J gave up 0 bases, with 11 bases separating them. CDR1 and CDR2 from the germline V gene are SQVTM and ANQGSEA.

The chain links TRBV10-3 to TRBJ2-3; no reliable D call. Germline values: CDR1 ENHRY, CDR2 SYGVKD. The CDR3 covers 14 residues. Deletions cut 3 bases from V and 2 bases from J, with 9 bases between. The DNA for the CDR3 is TGTGCCATCAGTGAAACCGGAGACACAGATACGCAGTATTTT. The encoded protein is CAISETGDTDTQYF.

The gene calls are TRBV27 and TRBJ1-1, with D possibly matching TRBD1 (5 bases). With 5 bases removed from V and 8 bases from J, the gap between germline ends came to 6 bases. Germline loops: CDR1 MNHEY, CDR2 SMNVEV (reference sequence). The CDR3 runs 10 residues. The CDR3 nucleotides read TGTGCCAGCAGTGGGGCAGAAGCTTTCTTT. This codes for CASSGAEAFF.

The chain joins TRBV25-1 to TRBJ2-3; D is unresolved. In germline, CDR1 is MGHDK, CDR2 SYGVNS. V lost 4 bases and J lost 1, with 12 bases in between. There are 15 residues in the CDR3. CDR3 sequence (DNA): TGTGCCAGCAGTGCGATATGGGTGGGCACAGATACGCAGTATTTT. It specifies CASSAIWVGTDTQYF.

The V call is TRBV27, the J call TRBJ2-7; D not resolved. Germline CDR1 is MNHEY and CDR2 is SMNVEV (reference sequence). The CDR3 has 13 amino acids. Trimming took off 7 bases at V and 4 bases at J, with 14 bases between the two ends. CDR3 sequence: CASKLAEGYEQYV. The CDR3 DNA reads TGTGCCAGCAAGTTGGCCGAAGGGTACGAGCAGTACGTC.

The chain joins TRBV6-4 to TRBJ1-2; D unclear. Per germline, CDR1 MRHNA and CDR2 SNTAGT. The CDR3 sequence is 12 residues long. The V end lost 3 bases, the J end lost 7 bases, and 9 bases lay between the germline ends. CDR3 nucleotide sequence: TGTGCCAGCAGTGATGGAGAGATTGGCTACACCTTC. Translated: CASSDGEIGYTF.

The rearrangement links TRBV10-2 to TRBJ2-7; D is possibly TRBD1 (5 bases). This CDR3 is built from 12 residues. The V end lost 2 bases, the J end lost 7 bases, and 9 bases lay between the germline ends. CDR1 WSHSY and CDR2 SAAADI come from the germline V gene. Written as DNA, the CDR3 is TGCGCCAGCAGTGAGACCAGGGAAGAGCAGTACTTC. Its translation: CASSETREEQYF.

The chain links TRBV7-9 to TRBJ2-1; TRBD1 matches 8 bases. CDR1 is SEHNR, CDR2 FQNEAQ, per germline (reference sequence). CDR3 length equals 15 residues. V trimming: 8 bases; J trimming: 2 bases; junction bases outside the gene matches: 8. The CDR3: CASRYDRGAYNEQFF. DNA for the CDR3: TGTGCCAGCCGTTATGACAGGGGAGCCTACAATGAGCAGTTCTTC.